This TCR beta chain was captured by sequencing in a study of T cells after yellow fever vaccination. Researchers made TCR cDNA using 5'RACE template switching, and this step added a universal primer site and UMIs. TCRdb itself ran the 5' RACE reads through MiXCR, one entry per CDR3 protein. The table shows just under 600,000 distinct CDR3 sequences, with around an eighth occurring only once. A word on this clonotype: Germline is not matched at one junction end, which may reflect a read error.

CDR1 and CDR2 (germline): SGHTS, YDEGEE. CDR3 length: 14 amino acids. Sequenced here: PBMCs, sampled on the day of the yellow fever booster vaccination. The TCR was taken from a man aged 30 to 39 who received the YFV17D yellow fever vaccine. The chain uses TRBV5-8 and TRBJ2-1; perhaps TRBD1 as D (6 bases). CDR3 residues: CASSLDGNRALALF. CDR3 in DNA: TGTGCCAGCAGCTTGGATGGGAACAGGGCTCTGGCGCTCTTC. The full variable domain, with the rest looked up from reference TRBV5-8 and TRBJ2-1, is EAGVTQSPTHLIKTRGQQATLRCSPISGHTSVYWYQQALGLGLQFLLWYDEGEERNRGNFPPRFSGRQFPNYSSELNVNALELEDSALYLCASSLDGNRALALFGPGTRLTVL.